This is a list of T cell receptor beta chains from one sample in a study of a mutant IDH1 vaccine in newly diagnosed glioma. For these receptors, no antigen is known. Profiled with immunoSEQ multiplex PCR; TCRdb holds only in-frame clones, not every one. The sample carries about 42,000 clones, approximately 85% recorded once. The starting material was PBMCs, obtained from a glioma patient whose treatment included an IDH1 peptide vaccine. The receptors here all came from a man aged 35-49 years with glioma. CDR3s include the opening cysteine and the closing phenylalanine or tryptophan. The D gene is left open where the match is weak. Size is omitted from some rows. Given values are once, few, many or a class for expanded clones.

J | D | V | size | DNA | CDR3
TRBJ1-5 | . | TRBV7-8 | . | TGTGCCAGCAGCCCTGTGGGTCAGCCCCAGCATTTT | CASSPVGQPQHF
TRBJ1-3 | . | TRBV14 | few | TGTGCCAGCAGCCGGTGGGCCCCTGGAAACACCATATATTTT | CASSRWAPGNTIYF
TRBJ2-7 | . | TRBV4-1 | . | TGCGCCAGCAGCCAAGAGGTCGGGAGAGGATCCTTCTACGAGCAGTACTTC | CASSQEVGRGSFYEQYF
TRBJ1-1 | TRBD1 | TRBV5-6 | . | TGTGCCAGCAGTCGACAGGGGGGCACTGAAGCTTTCTTT | CASSRQGGTEAFF
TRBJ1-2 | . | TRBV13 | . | TGTGCCAGCAGCTCAGCGGGGGGTGTCTATGGCTACACCTTC | CASSSAGGVYGYTF
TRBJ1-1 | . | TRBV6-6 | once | TGTGCCAGCAGTTATGGCGCCGTGGGGCGGGCGGAAGCTTTCTTT | CASSYGAVGRAEAFF
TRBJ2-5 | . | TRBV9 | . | TGTGCCAGCAGCGAGGACTTCTTTACTAGAACCCAGTACTTC | CASSEDFFTRTQYF
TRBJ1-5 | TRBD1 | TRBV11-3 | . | TGTGCCAGCAGCTTCATGACAGGGCCAAATCAGCCCCAGCATTTT | CASSFMTGPNQPQHF
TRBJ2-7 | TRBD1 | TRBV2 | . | TGTGCCAGCACCCCTGGGACAGGCAGGAAGGCGGGGTACTCCTACGAGCAGTACTTC | CASTPGTGRKAGYSYEQYF
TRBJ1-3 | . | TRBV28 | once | TGTGCCAGCAGGTCCTCGGACGGCTACTCTGGAAACACCATATATTTT | CASRSSDGYSGNTIYF
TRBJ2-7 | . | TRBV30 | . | TGTGCCTGGAGTGGCCAGGGCCGCTCCTACGAGCAGTACTTC | CAWSGQGRSYEQYF
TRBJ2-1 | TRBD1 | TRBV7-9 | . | TGTGCCAGCAGCCCTCAGGGGGTGATTCCCAATGAGCAGTTCTTC | CASSPQGVIPNEQFF
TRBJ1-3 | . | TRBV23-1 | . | TGCGCCAGCACCCGACGGCTTCGGGACCTCCGCTCTGGAAACACCATATATTTT | CASTRRLRDLRSGNTIYF
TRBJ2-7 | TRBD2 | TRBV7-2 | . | TGTGCCAGCAGCCCAGCGGGAGGGCCGTACGAGCAGTACTTC | CASSPAGGPYEQYF
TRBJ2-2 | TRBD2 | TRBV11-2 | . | TGTGCCAGCAGTTTAGGTCGCGGGGGGAACACCGGGGAGCTGTTTTTT | CASSLGRGGNTGELFF
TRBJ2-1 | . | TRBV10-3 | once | TGTGCCAACCAGGACGTCTTGGGAAACAATGAGCAGTTCTTC | CANQDVLGNNEQFF
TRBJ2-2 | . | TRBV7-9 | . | TGTGCCAGCGGAGAGGGAACCGGGGAGCTGTTTTTT | CASGEGTGELFF
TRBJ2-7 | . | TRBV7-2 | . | TGTGCCAGCAGCTTAGTTGAGGGCCACGAGCAGTACTTC | CASSLVEGHEQYF
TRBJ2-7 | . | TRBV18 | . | TGTGCCAGCTCCCCCGGGGAGGCGGGTTCCTACGAGCAGTACTTC | CASSPGEAGSYEQYF
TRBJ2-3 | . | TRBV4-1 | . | TGCGCCAGCAGCCAAGCTCTGGGCGGTGATACGCAGTATTTT | CASSQALGGDTQYF
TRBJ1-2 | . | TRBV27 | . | TGTGCCAGCAGTTTTACGACAGGCGCCTACTATGGCTACACCTTC | CASSFTTGAYYGYTF
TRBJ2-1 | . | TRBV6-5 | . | TGTGCCAGCAGTTACACGGGGGAGCAGTTCTTC | CASSYTGEQFF
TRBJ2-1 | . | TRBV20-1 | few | TGCAGTGCCGAGACCCACAATGAGCAGTTCTTC | CSAETHNEQFF
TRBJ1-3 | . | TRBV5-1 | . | TGCGCCAGCAGCTCCGGGACACCTGGAAACACCATATATTTT | CASSSGTPGNTIYF
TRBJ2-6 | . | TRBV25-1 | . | TGTGCCAGCAGTTTGGGCTCTGGGGCCAACGTCCTGACTTTC | CASSLGSGANVLTF
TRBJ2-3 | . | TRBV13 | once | TGTGCCAGCAGCCCCCCAGGCGGAACGGTAGATACGCAGTATTTT | CASSPPGGTVDTQYF
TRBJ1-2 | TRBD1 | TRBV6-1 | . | TGTGCCAGCCGGGACAGGGGTACGAACTATGGCTACACCTTC | CASRDRGTNYGYTF
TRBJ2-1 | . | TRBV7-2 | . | TGTGCCAGCAGCTGGGGAGAAAGATCCTTCTTC | CASSWGERSFF
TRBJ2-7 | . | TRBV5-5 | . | TGTGCCAGCGAGGTCCGACGAAGCTCCTACGAGCAGTACTTC | CASEVRRSSYEQYF
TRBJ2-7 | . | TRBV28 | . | TGTGCCAGCACTTCTCCAGGGGCATCCTACGAGCAGTACTTC | CASTSPGASYEQYF
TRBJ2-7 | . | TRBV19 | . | TGTGCCAGTAGTCCCAGGCCAGACAGCTCCTACGAGCAGTACTTC | CASSPRPDSSYEQYF
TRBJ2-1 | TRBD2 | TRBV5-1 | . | TGCGCCAGCAGCGCCGGACTAGCGGTTCGCTACAATGAGCAGTTCTTC | CASSAGLAVRYNEQFF
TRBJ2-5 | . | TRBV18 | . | TGTGCCAGCTCATTTCAGGGAGGTGTAGAGACCCAGTACTTC | CASSFQGGVETQYF
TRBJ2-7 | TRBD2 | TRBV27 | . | TGTGCCAGCAGTCCTAGCGGGGCTCTCGAGCAGTACTTC | CASSPSGALEQYF
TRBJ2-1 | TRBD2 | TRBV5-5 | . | TGTGCCAGCAGCTTGAATCATCGACGAATGACTAGCGGCTCCTACAATGAGCAGTTCTTC | CASSLNHRRMTSGSYNEQFF
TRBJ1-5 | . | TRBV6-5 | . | TGTGCCAGCAGTTACTCCCGGGGAATTCAGCCCCAGCATTTT | CASSYSRGIQPQHF
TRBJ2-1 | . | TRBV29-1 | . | TGCAGCGTTGATCCGTACCAACATGAGCAGTTCTTC | CSVDPYQHEQFF
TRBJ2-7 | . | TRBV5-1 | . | TGCGCCAGCAGCTTGAGCTTCTACAGGCAGACTACCTCCTACGAGCAGTACTTC | CASSLSFYRQTTSYEQYF
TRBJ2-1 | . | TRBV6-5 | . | TGTGCCAGCAGTTACTCTGGACTGCCCGCCAATGAGCAGTTCTTC | CASSYSGLPANEQFF
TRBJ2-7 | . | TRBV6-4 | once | TGTGCCAGCAGTGACTCTAGTACAGGGATGTACGAGCAGTACTTC | CASSDSSTGMYEQYF
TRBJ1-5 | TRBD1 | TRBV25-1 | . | TGTGCCAGCAGTGACTCCGGGACAGGGGGTTCGCCCCAGCATTTT | CASSDSGTGGSPQHF
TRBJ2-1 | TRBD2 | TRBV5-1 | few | TGCGCCAGCAGCTTAACGGGACTAGCGTACAATGAGCAGTTCTTC | CASSLTGLAYNEQFF
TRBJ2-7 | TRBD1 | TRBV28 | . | TGTGCCAGCAGTTCTCCCCCTGACAGGGCCTACGAGCAGTACTTC | CASSSPPDRAYEQYF
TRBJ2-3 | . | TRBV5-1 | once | TGCGCCAGCAGCTCGTTACCGGGACCTCTTGGAGATACGCAGTATTTT | CASSSLPGPLGDTQYF
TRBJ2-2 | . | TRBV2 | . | TGTGCCAGCAGTGCGAAGCTCATCGGGGAGCTGTTTTTT | CASSAKLIGELFF
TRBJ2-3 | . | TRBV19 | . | TGTGCCAGTAGTACCCCATACACAGATACGCAGTATTTT | CASSTPYTDTQYF
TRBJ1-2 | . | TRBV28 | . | TGTGCCAGCAGCCCCCGCTTCAACTATGGCTACACCTTC | CASSPRFNYGYTF
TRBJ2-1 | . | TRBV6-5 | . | TGTGCCAGCAGCCGGGGACAGATTTCGGGAGGGCAGTTCTTC | CASSRGQISGGQFF
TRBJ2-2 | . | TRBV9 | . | TGTGCCAGCAGCGTACCCGCTAGGACAGACTACACCGGGGAGCTGTTTTTT | CASSVPARTDYTGELFF
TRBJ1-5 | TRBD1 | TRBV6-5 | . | TGTGCCAGCAGTTGGGGACAGGGGGCATCGCCCCAGCATTTT | CASSWGQGASPQHF
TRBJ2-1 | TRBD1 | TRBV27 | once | TGTGCCAGCAGTTGGACGCCAGGGACAGGGGATAACAATGAGCAGTTCTTC | CASSWTPGTGDNNEQFF
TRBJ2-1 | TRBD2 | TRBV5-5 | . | TGTGCCAGCAGCTTGACTAGCGGGAGGAATGAGCAGTTCTTC | CASSLTSGRNEQFF
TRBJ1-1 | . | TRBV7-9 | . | TGTGCCAGCAGCTGGGACACAAACACTGAAGCTTTCTTT | CASSWDTNTEAFF